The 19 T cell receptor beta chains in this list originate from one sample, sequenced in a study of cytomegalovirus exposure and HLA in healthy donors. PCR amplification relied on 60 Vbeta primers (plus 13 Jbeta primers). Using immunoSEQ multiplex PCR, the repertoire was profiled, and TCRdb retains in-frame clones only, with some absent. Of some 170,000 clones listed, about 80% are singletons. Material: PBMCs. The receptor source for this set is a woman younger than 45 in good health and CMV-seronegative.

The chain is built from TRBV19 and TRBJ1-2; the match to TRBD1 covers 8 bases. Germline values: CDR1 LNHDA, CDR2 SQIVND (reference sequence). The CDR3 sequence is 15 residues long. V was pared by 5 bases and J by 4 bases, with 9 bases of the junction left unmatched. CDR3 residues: CASSAGTGLGYGYTF. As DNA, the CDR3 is TGTGCCAGTAGTGCCGGGACAGGACTGGGCTATGGCTACACCTTC.

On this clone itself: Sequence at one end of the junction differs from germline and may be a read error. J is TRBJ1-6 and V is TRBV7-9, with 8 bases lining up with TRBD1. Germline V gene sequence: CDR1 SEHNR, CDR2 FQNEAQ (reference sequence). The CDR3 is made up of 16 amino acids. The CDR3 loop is CSSSLYGQGRRSPLHF. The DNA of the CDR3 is TGTTCCAGCAGCTTATACGGACAGGGAAGACGGTCACCCCTCCACTTT.

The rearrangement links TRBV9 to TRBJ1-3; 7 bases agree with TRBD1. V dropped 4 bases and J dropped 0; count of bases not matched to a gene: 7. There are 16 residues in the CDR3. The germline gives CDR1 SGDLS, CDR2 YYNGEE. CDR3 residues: CASSPQGYYSGNTIYF. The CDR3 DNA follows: TGTGCCAGCAGCCCACAGGGGTACTACTCTGGAAACACCATATATTTT.

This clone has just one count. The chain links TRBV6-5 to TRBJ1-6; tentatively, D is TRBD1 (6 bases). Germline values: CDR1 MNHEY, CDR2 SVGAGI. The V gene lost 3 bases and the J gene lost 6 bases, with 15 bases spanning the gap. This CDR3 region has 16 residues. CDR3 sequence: CASSYRGRPFNSPLHF. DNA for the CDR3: TGTGCCAGCAGTTATAGGGGGAGACCCTTTAATTCACCCCTCCACTTT.

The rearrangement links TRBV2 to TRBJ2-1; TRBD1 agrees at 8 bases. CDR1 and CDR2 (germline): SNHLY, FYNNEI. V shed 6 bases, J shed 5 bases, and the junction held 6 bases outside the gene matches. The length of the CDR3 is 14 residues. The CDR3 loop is CASRRTGSHNEQFF. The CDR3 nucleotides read TGTGCCAGCAGACGGACAGGGTCCCACAATGAGCAGTTCTTC.

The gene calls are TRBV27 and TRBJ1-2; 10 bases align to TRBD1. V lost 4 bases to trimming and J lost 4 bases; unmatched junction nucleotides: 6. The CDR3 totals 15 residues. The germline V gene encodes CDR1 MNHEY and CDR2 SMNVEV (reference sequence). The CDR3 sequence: CASSSGQGETYGYTF. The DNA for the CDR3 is TGTGCCAGCAGTTCCGGACAGGGGGAAACCTATGGCTACACCTTC.

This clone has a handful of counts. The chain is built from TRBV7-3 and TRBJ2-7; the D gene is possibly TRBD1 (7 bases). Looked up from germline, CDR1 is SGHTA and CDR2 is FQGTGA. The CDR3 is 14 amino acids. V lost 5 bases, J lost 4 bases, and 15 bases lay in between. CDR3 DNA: TGTGCCAGCAGCCGGCAGGGGGGCCCTTACGAGCAGTACTTC. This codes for CASSRQGGPYEQYF.

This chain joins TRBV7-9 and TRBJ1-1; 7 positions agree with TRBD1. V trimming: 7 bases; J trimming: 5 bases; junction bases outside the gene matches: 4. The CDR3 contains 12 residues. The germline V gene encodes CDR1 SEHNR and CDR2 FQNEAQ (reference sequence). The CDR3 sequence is CASNPGGTEAFF. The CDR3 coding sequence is TGTGCCAGCAACCCAGGGGGTACTGAAGCTTTCTTT.

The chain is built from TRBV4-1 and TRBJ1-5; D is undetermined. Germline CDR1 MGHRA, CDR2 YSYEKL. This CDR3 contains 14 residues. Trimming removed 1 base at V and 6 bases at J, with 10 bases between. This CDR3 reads CASSQVGEGQPQHF. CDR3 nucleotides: TGCGCCAGCAGCCAAGTAGGAGAGGGTCAGCCCCAGCATTTT.

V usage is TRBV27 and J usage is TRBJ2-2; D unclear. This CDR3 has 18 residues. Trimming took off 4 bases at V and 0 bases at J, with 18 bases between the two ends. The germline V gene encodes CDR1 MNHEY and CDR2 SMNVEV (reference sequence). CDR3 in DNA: TGTGCCAGCAGTTCGCCCTTACACGCCAGTACGAACACCGGGGAGCTGTTTTTT. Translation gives CASSSPLHASTNTGELFF.

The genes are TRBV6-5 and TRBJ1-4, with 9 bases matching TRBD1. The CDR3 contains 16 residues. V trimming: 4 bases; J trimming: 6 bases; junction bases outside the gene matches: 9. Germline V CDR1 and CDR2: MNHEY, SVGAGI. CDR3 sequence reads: CASSFRGQGQHEKLFF. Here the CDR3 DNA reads TGTGCCAGCAGTTTCAGAGGACAGGGGCAGCATGAAAAACTGTTTTTT.

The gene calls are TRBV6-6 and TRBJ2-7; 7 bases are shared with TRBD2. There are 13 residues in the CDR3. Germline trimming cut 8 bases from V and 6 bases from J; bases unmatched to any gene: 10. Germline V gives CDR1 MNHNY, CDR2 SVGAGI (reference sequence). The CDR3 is CASGGREVGEQYF. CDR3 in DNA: TGTGCCAGCGGGGGGAGGGAGGTGGGCGAGCAGTACTTC.

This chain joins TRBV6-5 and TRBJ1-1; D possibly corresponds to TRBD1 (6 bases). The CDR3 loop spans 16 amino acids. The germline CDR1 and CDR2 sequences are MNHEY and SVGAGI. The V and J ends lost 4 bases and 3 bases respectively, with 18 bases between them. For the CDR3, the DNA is TGTGCCAGCAGTTCCACTTTGGGGGCGGGAGACACTGAAGCTTTCTTT. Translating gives CASSSTLGAGDTEAFF.

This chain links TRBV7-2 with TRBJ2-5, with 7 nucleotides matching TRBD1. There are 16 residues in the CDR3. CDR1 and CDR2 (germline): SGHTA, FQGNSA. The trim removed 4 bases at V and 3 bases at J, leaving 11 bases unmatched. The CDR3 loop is CASSSNRGLREETQYF. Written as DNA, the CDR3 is TGTGCCAGCAGCTCGAACAGGGGCCTTAGGGAAGAGACCCAGTACTTC.

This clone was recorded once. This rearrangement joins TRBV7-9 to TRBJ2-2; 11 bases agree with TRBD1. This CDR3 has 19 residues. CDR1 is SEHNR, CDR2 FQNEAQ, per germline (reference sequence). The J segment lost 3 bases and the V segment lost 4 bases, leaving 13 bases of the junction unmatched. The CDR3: CASSYRPGTGGGHTGELFF. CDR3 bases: TGTGCCAGCAGCTACCGTCCCGGGACAGGGGGGGGACACACCGGGGAGCTGTTTTTT.

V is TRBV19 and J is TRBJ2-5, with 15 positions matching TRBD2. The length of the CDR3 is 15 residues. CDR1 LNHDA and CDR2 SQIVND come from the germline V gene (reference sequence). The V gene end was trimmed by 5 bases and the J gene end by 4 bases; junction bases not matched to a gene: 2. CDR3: CASSGTSGRRETQYF. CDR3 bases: TGTGCCAGTAGTGGGACTAGCGGGAGGAGAGAGACCCAGTACTTC.

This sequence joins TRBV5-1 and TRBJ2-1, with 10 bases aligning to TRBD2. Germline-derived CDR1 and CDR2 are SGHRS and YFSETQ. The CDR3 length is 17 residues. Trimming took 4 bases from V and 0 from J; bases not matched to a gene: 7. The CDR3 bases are TGCGCCAGCAGCAGGACTAGCGGTCCTAGCTCCTACAATGAGCAGTTCTTC. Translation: CASSRTSGPSSYNEQFF.

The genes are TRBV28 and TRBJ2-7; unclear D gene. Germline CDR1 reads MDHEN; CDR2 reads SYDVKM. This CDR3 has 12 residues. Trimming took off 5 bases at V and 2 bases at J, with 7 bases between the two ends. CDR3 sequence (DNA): TGTGCCAGCAGTACTACCACCTACGAGCAGTACTTC. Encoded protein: CASSTTTYEQYF.

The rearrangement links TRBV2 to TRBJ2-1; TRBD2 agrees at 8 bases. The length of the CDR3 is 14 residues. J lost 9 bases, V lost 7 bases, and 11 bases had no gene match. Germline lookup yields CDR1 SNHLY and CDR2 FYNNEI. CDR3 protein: CASKAGEGRSEQFF. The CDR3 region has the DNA TGTGCCAGCAAAGCGGGAGAGGGTCGCAGTGAGCAGTTCTTC.